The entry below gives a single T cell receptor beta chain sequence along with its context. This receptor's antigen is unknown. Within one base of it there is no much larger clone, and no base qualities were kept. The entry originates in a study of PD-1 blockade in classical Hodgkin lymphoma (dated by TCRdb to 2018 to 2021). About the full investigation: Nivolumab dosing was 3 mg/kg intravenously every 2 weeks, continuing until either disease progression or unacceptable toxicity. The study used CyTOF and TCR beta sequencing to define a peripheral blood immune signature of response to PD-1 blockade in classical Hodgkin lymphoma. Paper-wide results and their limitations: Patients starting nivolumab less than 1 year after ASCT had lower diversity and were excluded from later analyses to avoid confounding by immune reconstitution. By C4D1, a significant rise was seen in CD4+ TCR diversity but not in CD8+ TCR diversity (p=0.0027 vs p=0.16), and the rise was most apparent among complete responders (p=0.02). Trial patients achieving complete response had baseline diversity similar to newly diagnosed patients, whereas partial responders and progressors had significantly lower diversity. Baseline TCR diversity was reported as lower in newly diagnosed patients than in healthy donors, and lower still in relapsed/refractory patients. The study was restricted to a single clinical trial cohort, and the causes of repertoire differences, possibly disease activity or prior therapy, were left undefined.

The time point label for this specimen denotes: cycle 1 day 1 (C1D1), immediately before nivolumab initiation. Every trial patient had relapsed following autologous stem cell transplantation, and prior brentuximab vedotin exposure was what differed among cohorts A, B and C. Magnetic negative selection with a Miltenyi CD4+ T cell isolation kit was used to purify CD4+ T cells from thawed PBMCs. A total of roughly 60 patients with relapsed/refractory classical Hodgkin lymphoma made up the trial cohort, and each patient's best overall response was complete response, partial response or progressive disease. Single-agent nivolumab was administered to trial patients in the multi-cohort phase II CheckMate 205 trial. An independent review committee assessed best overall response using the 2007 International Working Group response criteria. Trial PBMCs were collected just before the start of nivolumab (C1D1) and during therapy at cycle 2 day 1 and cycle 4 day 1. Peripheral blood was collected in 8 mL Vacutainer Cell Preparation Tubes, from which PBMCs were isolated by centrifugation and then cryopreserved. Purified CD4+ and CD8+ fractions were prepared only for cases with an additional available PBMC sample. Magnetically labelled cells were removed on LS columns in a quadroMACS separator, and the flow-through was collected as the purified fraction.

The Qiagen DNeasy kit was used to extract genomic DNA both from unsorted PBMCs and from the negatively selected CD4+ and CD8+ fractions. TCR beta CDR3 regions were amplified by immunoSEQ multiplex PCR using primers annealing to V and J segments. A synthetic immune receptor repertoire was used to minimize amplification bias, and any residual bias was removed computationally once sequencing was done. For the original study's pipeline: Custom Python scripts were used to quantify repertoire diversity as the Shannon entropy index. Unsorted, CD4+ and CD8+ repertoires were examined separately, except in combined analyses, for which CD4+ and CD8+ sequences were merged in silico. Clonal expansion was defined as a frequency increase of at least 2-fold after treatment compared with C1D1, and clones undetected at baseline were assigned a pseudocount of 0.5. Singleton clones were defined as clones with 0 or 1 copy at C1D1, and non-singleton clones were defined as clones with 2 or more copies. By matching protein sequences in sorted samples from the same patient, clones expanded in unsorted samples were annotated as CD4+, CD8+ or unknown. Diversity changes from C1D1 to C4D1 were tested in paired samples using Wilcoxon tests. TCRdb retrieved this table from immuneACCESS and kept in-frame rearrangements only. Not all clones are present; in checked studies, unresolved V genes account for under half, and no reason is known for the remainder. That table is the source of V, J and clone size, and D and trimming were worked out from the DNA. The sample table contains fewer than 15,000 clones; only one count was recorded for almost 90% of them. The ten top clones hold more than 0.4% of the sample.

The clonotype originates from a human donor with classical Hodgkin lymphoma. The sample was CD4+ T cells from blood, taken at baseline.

The nucleotide sequence is TGTGCCAGCAGTTACTCGGCAGGGTACTACGAGCAGTACTTC. Protein translation: CASSYSAGYYEQYF. The sequence is built from TRBV6-5 and TRBJ2-7; 5 matching bases give a weak D call of TRBD1. The CDR3 numbers 14 residues from cysteine through phenylalanine. Only the CDR3 portion is preserved as DNA: 42 bases, with reading frame beginning at the first base. The V end loses 0 bases and the J end loses 3 bases, and a stretch of 9 bases separates them. CDR1 and CDR2 are drawn from the germline V gene: MNHEY, SVGAGI.